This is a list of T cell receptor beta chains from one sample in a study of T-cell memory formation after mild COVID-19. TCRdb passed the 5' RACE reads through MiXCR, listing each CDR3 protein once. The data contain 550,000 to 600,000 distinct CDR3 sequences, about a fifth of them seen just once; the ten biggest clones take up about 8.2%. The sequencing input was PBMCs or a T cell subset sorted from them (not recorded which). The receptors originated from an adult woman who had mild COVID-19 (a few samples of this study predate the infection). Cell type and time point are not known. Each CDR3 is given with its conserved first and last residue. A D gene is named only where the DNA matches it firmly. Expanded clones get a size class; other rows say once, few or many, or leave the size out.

CDR3 protein: CASSPWGPTGVTGELFF; CDR3 DNA: TGTGCCAGCAGTCCATGGGGCCCGACAGGGGTCACCGGGGAGCTGTTTTTT; V gene: TRBV5-5; D gene: TRBD1; J gene: TRBJ2-2; clone size: NA
CDR3 protein: CASRKLAGRGNEQFF; CDR3 DNA: TGTGCCAGCAGAAAACTAGCGGGACGGGGCAATGAGCAGTTCTTC; V gene: TRBV11-2; D gene: TRBD2; J gene: TRBJ2-1; clone size: few
CDR3 protein: CSATGPQETQYF; CDR3 DNA: TGCAGTGCTACCGGACCCCAAGAGACCCAGTACTTC; V gene: TRBV20-1; D gene: NA; J gene: TRBJ2-5; clone size: few
CDR3 protein: CASSLEGQGVYEQYF; CDR3 DNA: TGTGCCAGCAGCTTAGAGGGACAGGGTGTCTACGAGCAGTACTTC; V gene: TRBV7-9; D gene: TRBD1; J gene: TRBJ2-7; clone size: few
CDR3 protein: CSAPTSEGLAGMLDTQYF; CDR3 DNA: TGCAGTGCTCCTACGTCAGAGGGACTAGCGGGAATGTTAGATACGCAGTATTTT; V gene: TRBV20-1; D gene: TRBD2; J gene: TRBJ2-3; clone size: few
CDR3 protein: CASSNPWGPQPYNEQFF; CDR3 DNA: TGTGCCAGCAGCAATCCCTGGGGGCCTCAACCCTACAATGAGCAGTTCTTC; V gene: TRBV7-9; D gene: NA; J gene: TRBJ2-1; clone size: few
CDR3 protein: CASSEGGQGYYGYTF; CDR3 DNA: TGTGCCAGCAGCGAAGGGGGACAGGGGTACTATGGCTACACCTTC; V gene: TRBV2; D gene: TRBD1; J gene: TRBJ1-2; clone size: few
CDR3 protein: CASSWGDSVAQYSYEQYF; CDR3 DNA: TGCGCCAGCAGCTGGGGGGATAGCGTCGCCCAATACTCCTACGAGCAGTACTTC; V gene: TRBV5-1; D gene: NA; J gene: TRBJ2-7; clone size: few
CDR3 protein: CASSAPWTGDEQYF; CDR3 DNA: TGTGCCAGCAGCGCGCCCTGGACAGGGGACGAGCAGTACTTC; V gene: TRBV9; D gene: TRBD1; J gene: TRBJ2-7; clone size: many
CDR3 protein: CASSLEARRGGRNEQFF; CDR3 DNA: TGTGCCAGCAGCTTGGAAGCAAGGCGGGGGGGCCGCAATGAGCAGTTCTTC; V gene: TRBV5-4; D gene: TRBD2; J gene: TRBJ2-1; clone size: NA
CDR3 protein: CASSRGQDSNQPQHF; CDR3 DNA: TGCGCCAGCAGTCGCGGACAGGATAGCAATCAGCCCCAGCATTTT; V gene: TRBV23-1; D gene: TRBD1; J gene: TRBJ1-5; clone size: few
CDR3 protein: CSARRVSGRVVNEQYF; CDR3 DNA: TGCAGTGCTAGGCGAGTTAGCGGGAGAGTGGTAAACGAGCAGTACTTC; V gene: TRBV20-1; D gene: TRBD2; J gene: TRBJ2-7; clone size: few
CDR3 protein: CASSLPPVGLAGAQGSYNEQFF; CDR3 DNA: TGTGCCAGCAGCTTGCCCCCGGTGGGACTAGCGGGAGCTCAGGGCTCCTACAATGAGCAGTTCTTC; V gene: TRBV7-2; D gene: TRBD2; J gene: TRBJ2-1; clone size: NA
CDR3 protein: CASSPGVNVFNEQFF; CDR3 DNA: TGTGCCAGCAGCCCAGGGGTTAACGTGTTCAATGAGCAGTTCTTC; V gene: TRBV7-6; D gene: NA; J gene: TRBJ2-1; clone size: NA
CDR3 protein: CASSLGGTGGTEAFF; CDR3 DNA: TGTGCCAGCAGCTTAGGGGGGACAGGGGGCACTGAAGCTTTCTTT; V gene: TRBV11-2; D gene: TRBD1; J gene: TRBJ1-1; clone size: few
CDR3 protein: CASSSTVYEQYF; CDR3 DNA: TGTGCCAGCAGCTCTACAGTGTACGAGCAGTACTTC; V gene: TRBV7-9; D gene: NA; J gene: TRBJ2-7; clone size: many
CDR3 protein: CASSLGVAGGTNTQYF; CDR3 DNA: TGTGCCAGCAGCTTGGGGGTAGCGGGGGGTACAAATACGCAGTATTTT; V gene: TRBV5-5; D gene: TRBD2; J gene: TRBJ2-3; clone size: few